This T cell receptor beta chain is from a study of blood T cell repertoires in COVID-19. For the study at large: The origin of the acute and convalescent COVID-19 samples was the United States, Italy and Spain. Sample material is recorded as cDNA or gDNA derived from T cells, B-cell-depleted T cells, or PBMCs.

The authors' processing: The assay estimated nucleated cells by amplifying reference gene primers. This table comes from immunoSEQ multiplex PCR, and its TCRdb copy is limited to in-frame clones, with some not included. D and trimming come from the DNA, and the V and J calls and clone size come from that table. The table has about 200,000 clones, 65% to 85% seen once. The sequenced sample consisted of peripheral blood. The origin of this receptor is a human donor in a cohort sampled during active COVID-19.

The CDR3 nucleotides read TGTGCCAGTAGTATGCAGGGAAGAGGCGAGCAGTACTTC. Its translation: CASSMQGRGEQYF. V and J are TRBV19 and TRBJ2-7, with D perhaps matching TRBD1 (5 bases). Germline V gives CDR1 LNHDA, CDR2 SQIVND (reference sequence). This CDR3 is built from 13 residues. Trimming stripped 3 bases from V and 6 bases from J, with 12 bases between.